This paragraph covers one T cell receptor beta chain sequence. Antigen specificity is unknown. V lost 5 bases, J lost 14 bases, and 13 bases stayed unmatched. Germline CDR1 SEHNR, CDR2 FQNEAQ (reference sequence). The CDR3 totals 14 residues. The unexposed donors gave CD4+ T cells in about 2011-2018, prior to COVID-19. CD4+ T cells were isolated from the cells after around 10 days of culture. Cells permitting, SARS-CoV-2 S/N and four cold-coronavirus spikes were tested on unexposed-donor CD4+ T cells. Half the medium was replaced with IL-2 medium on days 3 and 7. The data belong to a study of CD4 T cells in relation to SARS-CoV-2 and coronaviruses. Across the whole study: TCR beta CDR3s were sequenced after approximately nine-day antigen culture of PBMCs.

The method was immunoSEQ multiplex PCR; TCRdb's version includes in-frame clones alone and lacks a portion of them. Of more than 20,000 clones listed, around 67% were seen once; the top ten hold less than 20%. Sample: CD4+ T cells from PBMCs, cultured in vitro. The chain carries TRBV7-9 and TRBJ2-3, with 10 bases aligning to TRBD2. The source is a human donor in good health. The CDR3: CASSPRVSGRILYF. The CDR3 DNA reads TGTGCCAGCAGCCCACGGGTTAGCGGGAGGATTCTGTATTTT.